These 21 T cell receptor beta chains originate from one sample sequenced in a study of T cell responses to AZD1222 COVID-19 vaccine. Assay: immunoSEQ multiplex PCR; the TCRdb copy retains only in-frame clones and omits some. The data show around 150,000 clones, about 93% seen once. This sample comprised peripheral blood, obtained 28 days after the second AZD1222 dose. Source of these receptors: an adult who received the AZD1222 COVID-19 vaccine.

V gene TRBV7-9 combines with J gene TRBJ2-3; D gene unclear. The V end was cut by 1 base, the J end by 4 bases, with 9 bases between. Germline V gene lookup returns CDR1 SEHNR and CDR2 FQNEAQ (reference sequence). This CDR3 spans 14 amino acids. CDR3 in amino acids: CASSLGYLPDTQYF. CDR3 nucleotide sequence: TGTGCCAGCAGCTTAGGCTACCTCCCAGATACGCAGTATTTT.

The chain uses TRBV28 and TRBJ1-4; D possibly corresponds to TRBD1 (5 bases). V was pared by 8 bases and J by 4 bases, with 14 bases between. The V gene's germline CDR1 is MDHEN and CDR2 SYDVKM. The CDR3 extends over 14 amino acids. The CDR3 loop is CASRDAGYNEKLFF. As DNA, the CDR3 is TGTGCCAGCCGGGACGCCGGCTATAATGAAAAACTGTTTTTT.

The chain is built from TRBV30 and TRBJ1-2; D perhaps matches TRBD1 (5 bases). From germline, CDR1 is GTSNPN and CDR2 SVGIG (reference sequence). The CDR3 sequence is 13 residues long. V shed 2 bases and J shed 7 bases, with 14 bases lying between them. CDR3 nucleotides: TGTGCCTGGAGTATTCAGGGCATCGGTGGCTACACCTTC. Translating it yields CAWSIQGIGGYTF.

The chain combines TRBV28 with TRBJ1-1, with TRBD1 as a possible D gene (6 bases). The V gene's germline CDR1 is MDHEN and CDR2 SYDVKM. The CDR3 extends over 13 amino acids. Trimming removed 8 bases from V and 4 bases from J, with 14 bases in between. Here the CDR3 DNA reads TGTGCCAGCCACTCCTTCAGGGGCACTGAAGCTTTCTTT. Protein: CASHSFRGTEAFF.

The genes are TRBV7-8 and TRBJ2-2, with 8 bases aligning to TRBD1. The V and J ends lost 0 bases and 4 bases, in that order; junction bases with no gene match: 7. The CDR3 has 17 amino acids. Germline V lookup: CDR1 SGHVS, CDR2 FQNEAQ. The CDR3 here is CASSLAGQGGGTGELFF. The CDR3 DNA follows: TGTGCCAGCAGCTTAGCCGGACAGGGTGGCGGCACCGGGGAGCTGTTTTTT.

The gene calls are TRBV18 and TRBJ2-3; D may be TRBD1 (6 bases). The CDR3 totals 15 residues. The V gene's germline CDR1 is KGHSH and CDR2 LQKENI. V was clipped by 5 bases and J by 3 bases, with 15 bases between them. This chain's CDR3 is CASSYYQQGTDTQYF. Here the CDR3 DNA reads TGTGCCAGCTCATACTATCAACAGGGAACAGATACGCAGTATTTT. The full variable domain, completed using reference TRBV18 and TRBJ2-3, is NAGVMQNPRHLVRRRGQEARLRCSPMKGHSHVYWYRQLPEEGLKFMVYLQKENIIDESGMPKERFSAEFPKEGPSILRIQQVVRGDSAAYFCASSYYQQGTDTQYFGPGTRLTVL.

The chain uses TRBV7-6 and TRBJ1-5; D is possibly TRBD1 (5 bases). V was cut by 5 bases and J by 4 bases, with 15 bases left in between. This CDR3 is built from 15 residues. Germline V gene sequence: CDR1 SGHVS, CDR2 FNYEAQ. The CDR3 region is CASSQAAGGNQPQHF. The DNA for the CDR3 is TGTGCCAGCAGCCAAGCGGCGGGGGGAAATCAGCCCCAGCATTTT.

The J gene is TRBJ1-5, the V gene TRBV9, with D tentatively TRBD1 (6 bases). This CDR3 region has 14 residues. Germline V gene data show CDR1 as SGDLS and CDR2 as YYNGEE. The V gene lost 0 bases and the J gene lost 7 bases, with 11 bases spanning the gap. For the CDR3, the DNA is TGTGCCAGCAGCGTAGGGTCAGGGGACCAGCCCCAGCATTTT. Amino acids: CASSVGSGDQPQHF.

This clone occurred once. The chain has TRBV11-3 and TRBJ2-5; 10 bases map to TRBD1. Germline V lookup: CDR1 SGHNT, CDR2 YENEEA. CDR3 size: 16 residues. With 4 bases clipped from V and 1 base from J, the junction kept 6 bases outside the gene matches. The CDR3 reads CASSSAGTGAQETQYF. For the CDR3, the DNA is TGTGCCAGCAGCTCCGCCGGGACAGGGGCCCAAGAGACCCAGTACTTC.

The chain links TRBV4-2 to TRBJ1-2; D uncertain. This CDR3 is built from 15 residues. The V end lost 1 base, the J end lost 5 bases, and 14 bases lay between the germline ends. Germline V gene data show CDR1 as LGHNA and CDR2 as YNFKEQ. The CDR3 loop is CASSQVSSPGYGYTF. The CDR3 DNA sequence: TGTGCCAGCAGCCAAGTCTCCAGCCCGGGGTATGGCTACACCTTC.

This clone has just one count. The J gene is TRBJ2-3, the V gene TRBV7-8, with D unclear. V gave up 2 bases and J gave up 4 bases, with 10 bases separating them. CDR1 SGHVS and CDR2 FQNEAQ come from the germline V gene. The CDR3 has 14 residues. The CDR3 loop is CASSLSGAADTQYF. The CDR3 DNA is TGTGCCAGCAGCTTATCTGGTGCCGCAGATACGCAGTATTTT. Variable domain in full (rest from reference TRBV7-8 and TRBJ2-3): GAGVSQSPRYKVAKRGQDVALRCDPISGHVSLFWYQQALGQGPEFLTYFQNEAQLDKSGLPSDRFFAERPEGSVSTLKIQRTQQEDSAVYLCASSLSGAADTQYFGPGTRLTVL.

The CDR3 reads CASSDPASGGHQETQYF. CDR3 nucleotide sequence: TGTGCCAGCAGTGACCCGGCTAGCGGGGGGCATCAAGAGACCCAGTACTTC. The J gene is TRBJ2-5, the V gene TRBV6-4, with 11 positions matching TRBD2. CDR1 and CDR2 (germline): MRHNA, SNTAGT. J was trimmed by 2 bases and V by 2 bases; bases with no gene match: 7. This CDR3 contains 17 residues.

The CDR3 loop is CATRSGELFF. The CDR3 DNA sequence: TGTGCCACGCGATCCGGGGAGCTGTTTTTT. The V gene is TRBV19, the J gene TRBJ2-2; D is uncertain. V lost 10 bases to trimming and J lost 6 bases, with 6 bases between them. Per the germline V gene, CDR1 is LNHDA and CDR2 is SQIVND (reference sequence). The CDR3 consists of 10 residues. The full variable domain, rest sourced from reference TRBV19 and TRBJ2-2, is DGGITQSPKYLFRKEGQNVTLSCEQNLNHDAMYWYRQDPGQGLRLIYYSQIVNDFQKGDIAEGYSVSREKKESFPLTVTSAQKNPTAFYLCATRSGELFFGEGSRLTVL.

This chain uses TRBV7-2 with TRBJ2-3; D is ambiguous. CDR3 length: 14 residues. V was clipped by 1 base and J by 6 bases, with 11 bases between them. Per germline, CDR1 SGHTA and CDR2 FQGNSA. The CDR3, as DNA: TGTGCCAGCAGCTTAGGGTGGTCCGCGGATACGCAGTATTTT. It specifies CASSLGWSADTQYF.

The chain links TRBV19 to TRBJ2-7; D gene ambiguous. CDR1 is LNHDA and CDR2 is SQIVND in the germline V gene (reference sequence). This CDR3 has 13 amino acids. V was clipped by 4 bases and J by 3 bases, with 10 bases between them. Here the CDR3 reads CASSRDILYEQYF. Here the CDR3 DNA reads TGTGCCAGTAGTAGAGACATACTCTACGAGCAGTACTTC.

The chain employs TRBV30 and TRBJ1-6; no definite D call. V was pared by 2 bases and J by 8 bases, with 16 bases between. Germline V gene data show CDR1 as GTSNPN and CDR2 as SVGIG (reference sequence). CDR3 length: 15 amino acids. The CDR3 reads CAWSYQEGRDSPLHF. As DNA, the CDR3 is TGTGCCTGGAGTTATCAAGAAGGGAGGGATTCACCCCTCCACTTT.

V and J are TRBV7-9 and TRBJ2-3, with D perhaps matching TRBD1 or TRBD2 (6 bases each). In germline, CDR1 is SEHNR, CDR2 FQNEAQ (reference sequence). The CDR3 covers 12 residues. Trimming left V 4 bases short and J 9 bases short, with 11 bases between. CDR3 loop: CASSSRGETQYF. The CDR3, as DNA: TGTGCCAGCAGCTCGAGGGGGGAAACGCAGTATTTT.

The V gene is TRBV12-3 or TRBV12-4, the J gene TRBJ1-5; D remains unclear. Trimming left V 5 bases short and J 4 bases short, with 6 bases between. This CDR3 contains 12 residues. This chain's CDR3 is CASSQRNQPQHF. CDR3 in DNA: TGTGCCAGCAGTCAGAGGAATCAGCCCCAGCATTTT.

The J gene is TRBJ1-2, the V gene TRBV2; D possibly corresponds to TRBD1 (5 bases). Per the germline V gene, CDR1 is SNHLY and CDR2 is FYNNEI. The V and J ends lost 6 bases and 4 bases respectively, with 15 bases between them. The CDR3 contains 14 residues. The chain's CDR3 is CASRVFDSSYGYTF. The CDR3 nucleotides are TGTGCCAGCAGGGTTTTCGACAGCTCCTATGGCTACACCTTC.

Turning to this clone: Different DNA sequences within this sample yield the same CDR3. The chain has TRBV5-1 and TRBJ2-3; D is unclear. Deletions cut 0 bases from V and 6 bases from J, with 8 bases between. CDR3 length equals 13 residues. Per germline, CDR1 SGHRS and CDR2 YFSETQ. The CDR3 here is CASSLDQRDTQYF. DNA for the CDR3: TGCGCCAGCAGCTTGGACCAGAGGGATACGCAGTATTTT.

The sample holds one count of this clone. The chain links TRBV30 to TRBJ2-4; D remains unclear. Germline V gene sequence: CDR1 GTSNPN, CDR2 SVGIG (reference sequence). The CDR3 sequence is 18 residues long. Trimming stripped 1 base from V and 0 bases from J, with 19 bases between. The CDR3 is CAWSDRSTLILAKNIQYF. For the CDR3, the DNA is TGTGCCTGGAGTGACCGCTCGACCCTGATTTTAGCCAAAAACATTCAGTACTTC.